The 23 T cell receptor beta chains given below trace back to one sample, sequenced in a study of cytomegalovirus exposure and HLA in healthy donors. Primers: 60 Vbeta forward and 13 Jbeta reverse. Here immunoSEQ multiplex PCR was the method, and the copy in TCRdb shows in-frame clones only, minus some. The sample records 150,000 to 200,000 clones, roughly 80% being singletons. What was sequenced was PBMCs. The source is a male donor in good health and CMV-seronegative.

The gene calls are TRBV19 and TRBJ1-3; 10 nucleotides align to TRBD1. Germline V CDR1 and CDR2: LNHDA, SQIVND (reference sequence). With 3 bases clipped from V and 4 bases from J, the junction kept 6 bases outside the gene matches. There are 16 residues in the CDR3. CDR3 DNA: TGTGCCAGTAGTATCGCCGGGACAGGGGCCGGAAACACCATATATTTT. It encodes CASSIAGTGAGNTIYF.

This clone was recorded a few times. The rearrangement uses TRBV15 and TRBJ1-1; D remains ambiguous. The CDR3 runs to 15 residues. The germline gives CDR1 LNHNV, CDR2 YYDKDF (reference sequence). The ends were cut back, 0 bases at V and 8 bases at J, with 16 bases in the middle. The DNA of the CDR3 is TGTGCCACCAGCAGAGATCGGACTACGGTCCTCGAAGCTTTCTTT. As protein: CATSRDRTTVLEAFF.

V usage is TRBV7-2 and J usage is TRBJ2-5, with no clear D. The CDR3 is made up of 14 amino acids. Germline CDR1 is SGHTA and CDR2 is FQGNSA. V was shortened by 1 base and J by 2 bases, with 8 bases between the two germline ends. The CDR3 DNA reads as TGTGCCAGCAGCTTAGGTCCGAGACAAGAGACCCAGTACTTC. Its protein is CASSLGPRQETQYF.

This clone was seen a single time. This sequence joins TRBV7-2 and TRBJ2-7; 11 nucleotides align to TRBD1. CDR3 size: 16 residues. The V gene's germline CDR1 is SGHTA and CDR2 FQGNSA. V lost 1 base, J lost 4 bases, and 6 bases stayed unmatched. The CDR3 loop is CASSLVSGQGAYEQYF. DNA for the CDR3: TGTGCCAGCAGCTTAGTATCAGGACAGGGGGCTTACGAGCAGTACTTC.

Only a few counts were recorded for this clone. The chain has TRBV5-1 and TRBJ1-5; D is unresolved. Per germline, CDR1 SGHRS and CDR2 YFSETQ. The CDR3 contains 14 residues. Trimming stripped 4 bases from V and 5 bases from J, with 13 bases between. The CDR3 DNA follows: TGCGCCAGCAGCCCCGGAGGGTTAGATCAGCCCCAGCATTTT. Translated, it gives CASSPGGLDQPQHF.

The V and J genes are TRBV6-1 and TRBJ1-5; D is unresolved. V lost 3 bases and J lost 5, with 8 bases in between. The germline CDR1 and CDR2 sequences are MNHNS and SASEGT. This CDR3 is 13 amino acids long. The CDR3 region is CASSEIRDQPQHF. The CDR3, as DNA: TGTGCCAGCAGTGAGATTCGGGATCAGCCCCAGCATTTT.

V and J are TRBV19 and TRBJ2-5, with TRBD1 identical over 9 bases. Germline V gene lookup returns CDR1 LNHDA and CDR2 SQIVND (reference sequence). V dropped 6 bases and J dropped 2; count of bases not matched to a gene: 10. The CDR3 has 16 residues. The CDR3 sequence: CASSPKFGQGQETQYF. The CDR3 coding sequence is TGTGCCAGTAGCCCGAAGTTCGGACAGGGGCAAGAGACCCAGTACTTC.

The rearrangement uses TRBV2 and TRBJ1-4; D call uncertain. Trimming stripped 6 bases from V and 10 bases from J, with 12 bases between. The V gene's germline CDR1 is SNHLY and CDR2 FYNNEI. This CDR3 is built from 12 residues. The CDR3 is CASREIPGKLFF. The CDR3 DNA follows: TGTGCCAGCAGGGAAATACCGGGAAAACTGTTTTTT.

This clone was picked up a small number of times. The rearrangement uses TRBV2 and TRBJ2-6; D uncertain. This CDR3 contains 14 residues. V was trimmed by 6 bases and J by 0 bases, leaving 6 bases between them. CDR1 SNHLY and CDR2 FYNNEI come from the germline V gene. CDR3 nucleotides: TGTGCCAGCAGACACAGCTCTGGGGCCAACGTCCTGACTTTC. Its protein product is CASRHSSGANVLTF.

The CDR3, as DNA: TGTGCCAGCAGCAAAGCACCGCTAGCTACTCAAGAGACCCAGTACTTC. This sequence encodes CASSKAPLATQETQYF. V usage is TRBV21-1 and J usage is TRBJ2-5; the tabulated D call, TRBD2, remains unverified against the DNA. TRBV21-1 is designated a pseudogene. This CDR3 spans 16 amino acids.

V is TRBV7-6 and J is TRBJ2-2; TRBD1 matches at 9 bases. Germline V gene data show CDR1 as SGHVS and CDR2 as FNYEAQ. V shed 0 bases, J shed 5 bases, and the junction held 4 bases outside the gene matches. The CDR3 consists of 16 residues. The CDR3 protein is CASSLATGGRTGELFF. CDR3 in DNA: TGTGCCAGCAGCTTAGCGACAGGGGGGAGAACCGGGGAGCTGTTTTTT. Supplemented by reference TRBV7-6 and TRBJ2-2, the full variable domain reads GAGVSQSPRYKVTKRGQDVALRCDPISGHVSLYWYRQALGQGPEFLTYFNYEAQQDKSGLPNDRFSAERPEGSISTLTIQRTEQRDSAMYRCASSLATGGRTGELFFGEGSRLTVL.

This clone was observed a handful of times. The chain combines TRBV2 with TRBJ2-3; 7 nucleotides agree with TRBD2. The CDR3 covers 15 residues. Trimming cost V 8 bases and J 3 bases; bases outside gene matches: 11. The V gene's germline CDR1 is SNHLY and CDR2 FYNNEI. CDR3 bases: TGTGCCAGCTCGGAAAGAAGCGGGGAGACAGATACGCAGTATTTT. It codes for CASSERSGETDTQYF. The entire variable domain, with the rest obtained from reference TRBV2 and TRBJ2-3, is as follows: EPEVTQTPSHQVTQMGQEVILRCVPISNHLYFYWYRQILGQKVEFLVSFYNNEISEKSEIFDDQFSVERPDGSNFTLKIRSTKLEDSAMYFCASSERSGETDTQYFGPGTRLTVL.

The DNA of the CDR3 is TGTGCCAGCAGCTTAGGCAGGGGGAACACTGAAGCTTTCTTT. The encoded protein is CASSLGRGNTEAFF. J is TRBJ1-1 and V is TRBV7-3, with a tentative D call TRBD1 (6 bases). CDR1 is SGHTA and CDR2 is FQGTGA in the germline V gene. CDR3 size: 14 residues. Trimming removed 2 bases from V and 1 base from J, with 8 bases in between.

The V call is TRBV11-3, the J call TRBJ2-5; D is possibly TRBD2 (6 bases). The V end lost 5 bases, the J end lost 1 base, and 8 bases lay between the germline ends. This CDR3 contains 13 residues. Germline CDR1 is SGHNT and CDR2 is YENEEA. The CDR3 nucleotides read TGTGCCAGCAGCCGCGGGGTCCAAGAGACCCAGTACTTC. This encodes CASSRGVQETQYF.

The V call is TRBV10-3, the J call TRBJ2-2, with 8 bases lining up with TRBD1. The V segment lost 2 bases and the J segment 1 base; nucleotides outside the gene matches: 3. The CDR3 sequence is 16 residues long. Germline V CDR1 and CDR2: ENHRY, SYGVKD. CDR3 protein: CAISEPGTGNTGELFF. In DNA form, the CDR3 reads TGTGCCATCAGTGAGCCAGGGACAGGGAACACCGGGGAGCTGTTTTTT.

The genes are TRBV6-6 and TRBJ2-7; D unclear. The CDR3 runs to 14 residues. Germline V CDR1 and CDR2: MNHNY, SVGAGI (reference sequence). Trimming left V 0 bases short and J 2 bases short, with 8 bases between. The CDR3 DNA follows: TGTGCCAGCAGTTACTCGGCCCAGACCTACGAGCAGTACTTC. It encodes CASSYSAQTYEQYF.

This chain connects TRBV19 to TRBJ1-2; tentatively, D is TRBD1 (6 bases). Germline CDR1 reads LNHDA; CDR2 reads SQIVND (reference sequence). V lost 8 bases and J lost 4, with 11 bases in between. CDR3 length: 12 residues. The CDR3 sequence is CASSGDPYGYTF. The CDR3 region has the DNA TGTGCCAGTTCAGGGGACCCCTATGGCTACACCTTC.

This chain uses TRBV30 with TRBJ2-2; no clear D gene. Germline loops: CDR1 GTSNPN, CDR2 SVGIG (reference sequence). With 3 bases removed from V and 3 bases from J, the gap between germline ends came to 14 bases. The CDR3 is 15 amino acids. For the CDR3, the DNA is TGTGCCTGGAGCCGAGGTGGCACGGACACCGGGGAGCTGTTTTTT. Translation gives CAWSRGGTDTGELFF.

The genes are TRBV7-9 and TRBJ2-7; the match to TRBD1 covers 10 bases. V lost 1 base and J lost 3; bases outside the gene matches: 9. From germline, CDR1 is SEHNR and CDR2 FQNEAQ (reference sequence). The CDR3 length is 17 residues. The CDR3 is CASSLGVMTGGFYEQYF. Here the CDR3 DNA reads TGTGCCAGCAGCTTAGGCGTGATGACAGGGGGCTTCTACGAGCAGTACTTC.

The V and J genes are TRBV6-1 and TRBJ2-1; 11 bases map to TRBD1. V shed 4 bases and J 1 base; nucleotides not matched to a gene: 3. The CDR3 is 16 residues long. Germline values: CDR1 MNHNS, CDR2 SASEGT. CDR3 DNA sequence: TGTGCCAGCAGTGCGGACAGGGGGCCGTCCTACAATGAGCAGTTCTTC. Translated, it gives CASSADRGPSYNEQFF.

V and J are TRBV4-2 and TRBJ2-3; the D is unclear. The germline CDR1 and CDR2 sequences are LGHNA and YNFKEQ. Trimming cost V 3 bases and J 2 bases, with 6 bases left between them. The CDR3 contains 13 residues. The CDR3 DNA sequence: TGTGCCAGCAGCCAGCAGTTCACAGATACGCAGTATTTT. Its protein is CASSQQFTDTQYF.

This clone was counted once. This chain links TRBV11-1 with TRBJ2-7, with TRBD2 identical over 9 bases. V shed 0 bases and J 7 bases; nucleotides not matched to a gene: 4. Germline values: CDR1 SGHAT, CDR2 FQDESV (reference sequence). The CDR3 totals 14 residues. As DNA, the CDR3 is TGTGCCAGCAGCTTAGCTAGCGGGGGAGCTGAGCAGTACTTC. As protein: CASSLASGGAEQYF.

J is TRBJ1-3 and V is TRBV28; a possible D gene is TRBD1 (6 bases). Germline CDR1 reads MDHEN; CDR2 reads SYDVKM. The V and J ends lost 8 bases and 0 bases respectively, with 14 bases between them. The CDR3 consists of 15 residues. The CDR3 sequence: CASRLRTVSGNTIYF. DNA for the CDR3: TGTGCCAGCCGCCTACGGACAGTCTCTGGAAACACCATATATTTT.